This passage covers 21 T cell receptor beta chains from one sample sequenced in a study of glioma-infiltrating T cells after dendritic cell vaccination. Time point noted: after dendritic cell vaccination, including at tumor progression/relapse. The data were produced by immunoSEQ multiplex PCR, yet TCRdb's version contains in-frame clones alone and is incomplete. The data contain 72,000 or so clones, 87% of them singletons. This specimen was blood, taken after dendritic cell vaccination. The receptors shown here come from a human donor with glioblastoma.

The rearrangement joins TRBV5-1 to TRBJ1-2, with 12 bases matching TRBD1. Germline V CDR1 and CDR2: SGHRS, YFSETQ. V lost 4 bases, J lost 7 bases, and 5 bases stayed unmatched. The CDR3 is 14 amino acids. The CDR3: CASSGDRGRRGYTF. In DNA form, the CDR3 reads TGCGCCAGCAGCGGGGACAGGGGGCGGCGTGGCTACACCTTC.

The chain combines TRBV5-1 with TRBJ2-6; D possibly corresponds to TRBD1 (6 bases). V gave up 3 bases and J gave up 0 bases, with 22 bases separating them. This CDR3 has 20 residues. The germline V gene encodes CDR1 SGHRS and CDR2 YFSETQ. In nucleotides, the CDR3 is TGCGCCAGCAGCTATCCCCGGGGCAGGGGAGAGACCTCTGGGGCCAACGTCCTGACTTTC. This sequence encodes CASSYPRGRGETSGANVLTF.

The rearrangement joins TRBV4-3 to TRBJ2-1, with 7 bases lining up with TRBD2. The CDR3 runs to 15 residues. From germline, CDR1 is LGHNA and CDR2 YSLEER. V shed 6 bases and J 5 bases; nucleotides not matched to a gene: 10. The CDR3: CASSRDYKLNNEQFF. CDR3 bases: TGCGCCAGCAGTCGGGACTACAAGTTAAACAATGAGCAGTTCTTC.

This clone was detected only once. The chain employs TRBV7-9 and TRBJ2-3; possible D gene TRBD2, 5 bases. Germline lookup yields CDR1 SEHNR and CDR2 FQNEAQ (reference sequence). This CDR3 is built from 15 residues. Trimming removed 5 bases from V and 0 bases from J, with 12 bases in between. The CDR3 nucleotides read TGTGCCAGCAGCGCCCCCGGACTGAGCACAGATACGCAGTATTTT. This gives the protein CASSAPGLSTDTQYF.

J is TRBJ2-7 and V is TRBV5-5, with D perhaps matching TRBD1 (6 bases). Trimming removed 0 bases from V and 2 bases from J, with 15 bases in between. From germline, CDR1 is SGHKS and CDR2 YYEKEE (reference sequence). The CDR3 sequence is 16 residues long. The CDR3 here is CASSLGDRHSPYEQYF. DNA of the CDR3: TGTGCCAGCAGCTTGGGCGACAGGCACTCACCCTACGAGCAGTACTTC.

This chain connects TRBV9 to TRBJ2-3; possible D gene TRBD1, 5 bases. CDR1 is SGDLS and CDR2 is YYNGEE in the germline V gene. This CDR3 is built from 15 residues. Between the trimmed V and J ends, which lost 2 bases and 0 bases, there was a span of 10 bases. CDR3 protein: CASSVFRGSTDTQYF. The CDR3, as DNA: TGTGCCAGCAGCGTGTTTAGGGGTAGCACAGATACGCAGTATTTT. Full variable domain (remainder filled in from reference TRBV9 and TRBJ2-3): DSGVTQTPKHLITATGQRVTLRCSPRSGDLSVYWYQQSLDQGLQFLIQYYNGEERAKGNILERFSAQQFPDLHSELNLSSLELGDSALYFCASSVFRGSTDTQYFGPGTRLTVL.

This chain uses TRBV29-1 with TRBJ1-2; 10 bases map to TRBD1. J was trimmed by 5 bases and V by 1 base; bases with no gene match: 10. CDR1 is SQVTM and CDR2 is ANQGSEA in the germline V gene. The CDR3 has 16 amino acids. The CDR3 DNA sequence: TGCAGCGTTGAAGTTCCTAGACAGGGGGCAGGGTATGGCTACACCTTC. It codes for CSVEVPRQGAGYGYTF.

CDR3 in DNA: TGTGCCAGCAGTCCTCGGGACAGGGGGTCCCACGAGCAGTACTTC. Its translation: CASSPRDRGSHEQYF. J is TRBJ2-7 and V is TRBV6-6, with 11 bases that match TRBD1. Trimming took 5 bases from V and 5 from J; bases not matched to a gene: 8. The CDR3 has 15 residues. Germline CDR1 MNHNY, CDR2 SVGAGI (reference sequence).

The chain has TRBV6-5 and TRBJ2-7; the match to TRBD1 covers 11 bases. The CDR3 sequence is 14 residues long. V was clipped by 0 bases and J by 5 bases; unmatched bases: 0. CDR1 is MNHEY and CDR2 is SVGAGI in the germline V gene. The CDR3 protein is CASSYSGQGDEQYF. DNA of the CDR3: TGTGCCAGCAGTTACTCGGGACAGGGGGACGAGCAGTACTTC.

CDR3 nucleotide sequence: TGTGCCAGCAGCGTAGTCCCGGGACTTAACACCGGGGAGCTGTTTTTT. This gives the protein CASSVVPGLNTGELFF. V usage is TRBV9 and J usage is TRBJ2-2, with D possibly TRBD2 on 6 matching bases. V gave up 0 bases and J gave up 2 bases, with 11 bases separating them. Germline V CDR1 and CDR2: SGDLS, YYNGEE. The CDR3 consists of 16 residues.

V and J are TRBV7-9 and TRBJ1-1, with 12 bases lining up with TRBD1. The V gene end was trimmed by 1 base and the J gene end by 7 bases; junction bases not matched to a gene: 13. Germline values: CDR1 SEHNR, CDR2 FQNEAQ (reference sequence). The CDR3 sequence is 18 residues long. As DNA, the CDR3 is TGTGCCAGCAGCTTAGACTGGGGACAGGGGGCGGGAAAGGTTGAAGCTTTCTTT. This translates into CASSLDWGQGAGKVEAFF.

This clone was counted a single time. The same CDR3 arises from other DNA sequences in this sample as well. V usage is TRBV5-4 and J usage is TRBJ1-2; 8 bases are shared with TRBD1. The CDR3 covers 16 residues. V lost 1 base and J lost 1; bases outside the gene matches: 6. Germline values: CDR1 SGHNT, CDR2 YYREEE (reference sequence). This CDR3 is CASSLMTGDLNYGYTF. CDR3 DNA sequence: TGTGCCAGCAGCTTGATGACAGGGGATCTTAACTATGGCTACACCTTC.

The chain links TRBV5-1 to TRBJ2-1; 10 bases match TRBD2. The germline V gene encodes CDR1 SGHRS and CDR2 YFSETQ. CDR3 length: 15 residues. V shed 4 bases and J 5 bases; nucleotides not matched to a gene: 6. The CDR3 is CASSTGTSDNNEQFF. CDR3 coding DNA: TGCGCCAGCAGCACCGGGACTAGCGACAACAATGAGCAGTTCTTC.

The CDR3 DNA is TGTGCCAGCAGCTTAGAGAGAGGGAGGGACACTGAAGCTTTCTTT. Residues: CASSLERGRDTEAFF. The rearrangement joins TRBV7-9 to TRBJ1-1; D ambiguous. The V gene's germline CDR1 is SEHNR and CDR2 FQNEAQ (reference sequence). The CDR3 is 15 amino acids. Trimming shortened V by 1 base and J by 3 bases, and 12 bases separated the two germline ends.

The gene calls are TRBV6-1 and TRBJ1-4, with 7 bases that match TRBD1. Germline loops: CDR1 MNHNS, CDR2 SASEGT. The V segment lost 0 bases and the J segment 4 bases; nucleotides outside the gene matches: 8. The CDR3 totals 17 residues. CDR3 sequence: CASSEAGQSEGNEKLFF. The CDR3 region has the DNA TGTGCCAGCAGTGAAGCGGGACAGTCGGAAGGTAATGAAAAACTGTTTTTT.

The chain couples TRBV6-5 to TRBJ2-2; 9 nucleotides align to TRBD1. The CDR3 is made up of 16 amino acids. Per the germline V gene, CDR1 is MNHEY and CDR2 is SVGAGI. V lost 4 bases and J lost 4; bases outside the gene matches: 7. The CDR3 DNA sequence: TGTGCCAGCAGTTTACAGGGGGCCCCTAGCACCGGGGAGCTGTTTTTT. This sequence encodes CASSLQGAPSTGELFF.

V usage is TRBV9 and J usage is TRBJ2-7; 10 bases are shared with TRBD1. This CDR3 spans 14 amino acids. With V trimmed by 3 bases and J by 3 bases, 3 bases remained unmatched. Looked up from germline, CDR1 is SGDLS and CDR2 is YYNGEE. The CDR3 sequence: CASSEGQGYYEQYF. The CDR3 bases are TGTGCCAGCAGCGAGGGACAGGGGTACTACGAGCAGTACTTC. Full variable domain (rest looked up from reference TRBV9 and TRBJ2-7): DSGVTQTPKHLITATGQRVTLRCSPRSGDLSVYWYQQSLDQGLQFLIQYYNGEERAKGNILERFSAQQFPDLHSELNLSSLELGDSALYFCASSEGQGYYEQYFGPGTRLTVT.

The gene calls are TRBV6-6 and TRBJ1-1; possibly TRBD1 for D (6 bases). This CDR3 spans 14 amino acids. Trimming removed 9 bases at V and 5 bases at J, with 19 bases between. CDR1 is MNHNY, CDR2 SVGAGI, per germline (reference sequence). The DNA for the CDR3 is TGTGCCAGTGAGGGGGAGACTTGGGGAACTGAAGCTTTCTTT. This sequence encodes CASEGETWGTEAFF.

The V and J genes are TRBV6-1 and TRBJ2-3, with a tentative D call TRBD2 (5 bases). CDR3 length: 14 residues. With 1 base removed from V and 5 bases from J, the gap between germline ends came to 10 bases. Germline loops: CDR1 MNHNS, CDR2 SASEGT. The CDR3 DNA follows: TGTGCCAGCAGTGAAGTTAACGAGGGAGATACGCAGTATTTT. This codes for CASSEVNEGDTQYF.

V is TRBV5-1 and J is TRBJ1-1, with D perhaps TRBD1 (5 bases). CDR3 length equals 14 residues. Per the germline V gene, CDR1 is SGHRS and CDR2 is YFSETQ. V gave up 0 bases and J gave up 0 bases, with 6 bases separating them. The CDR3 is CASSLEQVNTEAFF. In nucleotides, the CDR3 is TGCGCCAGCAGCTTGGAACAGGTGAACACTGAAGCTTTCTTT.

This rearrangement joins TRBV7-8 to TRBJ2-1; 7 bases line up with TRBD1. Trimming cost V 5 bases and J 9 bases; bases outside gene matches: 16. The length of the CDR3 is 16 residues. From germline, CDR1 is SGHVS and CDR2 FQNEAQ. This chain's CDR3 is CASSEIRDSGPPEQFF. The DNA of the CDR3 is TGTGCCAGCAGCGAAATCCGGGACAGCGGACCTCCTGAGCAGTTCTTC. The full variable domain, in which reference TRBV7-8 and TRBJ2-1 provide the parts outside the CDR3, is GAGVSQSPRYKVAKRGQDVALRCDPISGHVSLFWYQQALGQGPEFLTYFQNEAQLDKSGLPSDRFFAERPEGSVSTLKIQRTQQEDSAVYLCASSEIRDSGPPEQFFGPGTRLTVL.